The rows below give T cell receptor beta chains drawn from one sample of a study of OX40 agonist ivuxolimab in advanced cancers. Clones were sequenced by immunoSEQ multiplex PCR, and TCRdb holds only the in-frame ones, with some missing. Of tens of thousands of clones listed, approximately 79% are singletons. Source: CD4+ or CD8+ T cells sorted from blood, taken in a trial of the OX40 agonist ivuxolimab. Receptor source: an adult with an advanced solid tumor such as melanoma, head and neck, liver or kidney cancer. CDR3s include the opening cysteine and the closing phenylalanine or tryptophan. A D gene is named only where the DNA matches it firmly. Size values are once, few and many counts, or a class for expanded clones, and some rows have none.

clone size | J gene | V gene | D gene | CDR3 protein | CDR3 DNA
. | TRBJ2-3 | TRBV7-2 | TRBD2 | CASSRGLGMSSAQYF | TGTGCCAGCAGTCGAGGACTAGGCATGAGCTCTGCGCAGTATTTT
. | TRBJ2-2 | TRBV19 | TRBD1 | CASNPGATGGNTGELFF | TGTGCCAGTAACCCAGGGGCGACAGGGGGGAACACCGGGGAGCTGTTTTTT
few | TRBJ2-5 | TRBV5-6 | TRBD2 | CASSFLAALEETQYF | TGTGCCAGCAGCTTCCTAGCGGCCCTGGAGGAGACCCAGTACTTC
. | TRBJ2-5 | TRBV5-1 | . | CASSSAGIQETQYF | TGCGCCAGCAGCTCTGCGGGGATACAGGAGACCCAGTACTTC
. | TRBJ1-6 | TRBV28 | . | CASSFISAAASGSPLHF | TGTGCCAGCAGTTTCATCAGCGCTGCCGCTTCCGGTTCACCCCTCCACTTT
. | TRBJ2-7 | TRBV2 | . | CASSESTGHYEQYF | TGTGCCAGCAGTGAATCTACAGGGCACTACGAGCAGTACTTC
. | TRBJ2-5 | TRBV5-1 | TRBD2 | CASSLLGGGPKETQYF | TGCGCCAGCAGCTTGCTGGGCGGGGGGCCCAAAGAGACCCAGTACTTC
. | TRBJ1-4 | TRBV19 | . | CASSIWGGGEKLFF | TGTGCCAGTAGTATCTGGGGAGGAGGGGAAAAACTGTTTTTT
. | TRBJ2-3 | TRBV28 | TRBD1 | CASSGSGQGVDTQYF | TGTGCCAGCAGTGGATCGGGACAGGGGGTAGATACGCAGTATTTT
. | TRBJ1-4 | TRBV10-3 | TRBD1 | CAISEQGGNEKLFF | TGTGCCATCAGTGAGCAGGGGGGGAATGAAAAACTGTTTTTT
. | TRBJ2-3 | TRBV19 | TRBD2 | CASSTLTGGGATDTQYF | TGTGCCAGTAGTACCCTGACTGGCGGGGGGGCAACAGATACGCAGTATTTT
once | TRBJ1-2 | TRBV5-1 | . | CASSLLTGRTGGGYTF | TGCGCCAGCAGCCTTCTAACGGGTCGCACGGGAGGAGGCTACACCTTC
. | TRBJ2-7 | TRBV10-3 | . | CAISSNSHEQYF | TGTGCCATCTCCTCAAACAGTCACGAGCAGTACTTC
. | TRBJ1-6 | TRBV27 | . | CASRSGDRSNSPLHF | TGTGCCAGCAGGTCTGGGGACCGGAGTAATTCACCCCTCCACTTT
. | TRBJ2-3 | TRBV12-5 | TRBD2 | CASGLGLADTDTQYF | TGTGCTAGTGGTTTGGGACTAGCGGACACAGATACGCAGTATTTT
. | TRBJ2-7 | TRBV5-4 | TRBD1 | CASSARGAGGQYEQYF | TGTGCCAGCAGCGCACGAGGTGCAGGGGGCCAGTACGAGCAGTACTTC
. | TRBJ1-2 | TRBV27 | TRBD1 | CASSPFRQGARYSYGYTF | TGTGCCAGCAGTCCCTTCCGACAGGGGGCCCGTTACAGCTATGGCTACACCTTC
. | TRBJ1-2 | TRBV2 | . | CASSQPPEKGSYGYTF | TGTGCCAGCAGTCAACCCCCCGAAAAGGGTTCTTATGGCTACACCTTC
. | TRBJ2-1 | TRBV5-1 | TRBD1 | CASSSGQGWYNEQFF | TGCGCCAGCAGCTCTGGACAGGGGTGGTACAATGAGCAGTTCTTC
. | TRBJ2-3 | TRBV5-4 | TRBD1 | CASSLAKGAGTDTQYF | TGTGCCAGCAGCTTGGCTAAGGGGGCCGGCACAGATACGCAGTATTTT
. | TRBJ2-2 | TRBV21-1 | . | CASSKRRPSNTGELFF | TGTGCCAGCAGCAAAAGGCGGCCCTCGAACACCGGGGAGCTGTTTTTT
. | TRBJ2-2 | TRBV5-4 | TRBD2 | CASRPGGTANTGELFF | TGTGCCAGCAGACCGGGGGGGACGGCGAACACCGGGGAGCTGTTTTTT
once | TRBJ1-6 | TRBV6-5 | . | CASCLGNRVVSPLHF | TGTGCCAGCTGCCTTGGGAACAGGGTTGTCTCACCCCTCCACTTT
. | TRBJ2-2 | TRBV16 | . | CASSQSRGADTGELFF | TGTGCCAGCAGCCAATCACGGGGGGCCGACACCGGGGAGCTGTTTTTT
. | TRBJ1-1 | TRBV4-2 | TRBD1 | CASSLLPGQGPGTEAFF | TGTGCCAGCAGCCTTCTCCCGGGACAGGGCCCGGGCACTGAAGCTTTCTTT
. | TRBJ2-5 | TRBV11-2 | TRBD2 | CASSPGSGDQETQYF | TGTGCCAGCAGCCCGGGGAGCGGGGACCAAGAGACCCAGTACTTC
few | TRBJ1-4 | TRBV18 | . | CASSPQTTTNEKLFF | TGTGCCAGCTCACCACAAACTACAACTAATGAAAAACTGTTTTTT
. | TRBJ1-4 | TRBV7-9 | . | CASSLEGWNEKLFF | TGTGCCAGCAGCTTAGAGGGGTGGAATGAAAAACTGTTTTTT
. | TRBJ2-7 | TRBV6-5 | . | CASSPGTGSYEQYF | TGTGCCAGCAGTCCCGGGACTGGGTCCTACGAGCAGTACTTC
. | TRBJ1-1 | TRBV5-1 | . | CASSEQGAGGTEAFF | TGCGCCAGCAGCGAACAGGGTGCGGGCGGCACTGAAGCTTTCTTT
. | TRBJ2-2 | TRBV9 | . | CASSVGVRAETGELFF | TGTGCCAGCAGCGTAGGGGTCCGCGCTGAGACCGGGGAGCTGTTTTTT
. | TRBJ2-1 | TRBV29-1 | TRBD2 | CSLGTTGGNEQFF | TGCAGCTTAGGGACTACGGGGGGGAATGAGCAGTTCTTC
. | TRBJ2-3 | TRBV7-6 | . | CASREKGRNTQYF | TGTGCCAGCAGGGAAAAGGGACGCAATACGCAGTATTTT
. | TRBJ1-2 | TRBV9 | . | CASSGGPVYYGYTF | TGTGCCAGCAGCGGTGGACCGGTCTACTATGGCTACACCTTC
. | TRBJ2-3 | TRBV5-1 | . | CASSLGHPSTDTQYF | TGCGCCAGCAGCTTGGGTCATCCGTCCACAGATACGCAGTATTTT
. | TRBJ2-5 | TRBV15 | . | CATSRDKAFPETQYF | TGTGCCACCAGCAGAGATAAGGCGTTCCCAGAGACCCAGTACTTC
. | TRBJ2-2 | TRBV7-2 | . | CASSIYTGELFF | TGTGCCAGCAGCATCTACACCGGGGAGCTGTTTTTT
. | TRBJ2-5 | TRBV7-3 | TRBD1 | CASSSGTGGLETQYF | TGTGCCAGCAGCTCGGGAACAGGGGGCCTGGAGACCCAGTACTTC
. | TRBJ1-2 | TRBV28 | . | CASSPPAGKYGYTF | TGTGCCAGCAGTCCACCCGCAGGGAAGTATGGCTACACCTTC
. | TRBJ2-3 | TRBV5-1 | TRBD2 | CASSLEGRADTQYF | TGCGCCAGCAGCTTGGAAGGGAGGGCAGATACGCAGTATTTT
. | TRBJ1-1 | TRBV29-1 | . | CSVHRGGNTEAFF | TGCAGCGTTCACAGAGGAGGAAACACTGAAGCTTTCTTT
. | TRBJ2-3 | TRBV5-4 | . | CASSRRDSTDTQYF | TGTGCCAGCAGCCGAAGGGACTCCACAGATACGCAGTATTTT
few | TRBJ1-1 | TRBV19 | . | CASSRDRGTAFF | TGTGCCAGTAGTAGAGATCGGGGAACTGCTTTCTTT
. | TRBJ2-3 | TRBV5-1 | . | CASSRPPEVTDTQYF | TGCGCCAGCAGTAGGCCGCCGGAGGTCACAGATACGCAGTATTTT
. | TRBJ1-3 | TRBV28 | . | CASSPPSHGNTIYF | TGTGCCAGCAGCCCTCCTTCACACGGAAACACCATATATTTT
. | TRBJ2-1 | TRBV28 | TRBD2 | CASSPRLAGGSYNEQFF | TGTGCCAGCAGTCCCCGCCTAGCGGGGGGTTCCTACAATGAGCAGTTCTTC
. | TRBJ1-5 | TRBV5-1 | . | CASSLGPGGNQPQHF | TGCGCCAGCAGCTTGGGGCCCGGGGGCAATCAGCCCCAGCATTTT
few | TRBJ2-2 | TRBV5-6 | . | CASRRGVVLNTGELFF | TGTGCCAGCAGAAGAGGGGTAGTTTTGAACACCGGGGAGCTGTTTTTT
. | TRBJ2-5 | TRBV7-2 | . | CASSLESETQYF | TGTGCCAGCAGCTTAGAGTCAGAGACCCAGTACTTC
. | TRBJ1-3 | TRBV12-5 | . | CASGLQATGNTIYF | TGTGCTAGTGGTTTACAGGCTACTGGAAACACCATATATTTT
. | TRBJ1-6 | TRBV2 | TRBD1 | CASSWPGQGHSPLHF | TGTGCCAGCAGTTGGCCGGGACAGGGCCATTCACCCCTCCACTTT
. | TRBJ1-2 | TRBV5-1 | . | CASSLAGRGYTF | TGCGCCAGCAGCTTGGCCGGGCGTGGCTACACCTTC
. | TRBJ1-2 | TRBV4-1 | . | CASSQRRASGTF | TGCGCCAGCAGCCAAAGACGGGCGTCGGGAACCTTC
. | TRBJ2-3 | TRBV5-1 | . | CASTTDSPFTDTQYF | TGCGCCAGCACCACAGACTCGCCCTTTACAGATACGCAGTATTTT